One sample yielded the 27 T cell receptor beta chains listed below, sequenced in a study of blood T cell repertoires in COVID-19. Some clones are missing from TCRdb's copy, which holds only in-frame ones; the method was immunoSEQ multiplex PCR. The sample has some 250,000 clones, around 85% seen once. The sequenced sample was peripheral blood. These receptors originate from a woman in her thirties who had recovered from COVID-19.

This clone is a singleton in its sample. The rearrangement uses TRBV6-2 or TRBV6-3 and TRBJ2-7, with D hard to call. This CDR3 has 14 residues. Trimming cost V 6 bases and J 3 bases, with 15 bases left between them. Germline V gene data show CDR1 as MNHEY and CDR2 as SVGEGT. This chain's CDR3 is CASSSLLADYEQYF. The DNA of the CDR3 is TGTGCCAGCAGCTCCCTCTTGGCTGACTACGAGCAGTACTTC.

This clone was counted once. This chain links TRBV14 with TRBJ2-7, with D perhaps TRBD2 (5 bases). From germline, CDR1 is SGHDN and CDR2 FVKESK. CDR3 size: 14 residues. V lost 2 bases, J lost 3 bases, and 11 bases lay in between. The CDR3 region has the DNA TGTGCCAGCAGCCAACGCGCACGGGGCTACGAGCAGTACTTC. It specifies CASSQRARGYEQYF.

This clone was observed a few times. V gene TRBV6-5 combines with J gene TRBJ2-1, with 8 bases that match TRBD2. Germline CDR1 is MNHEY and CDR2 is SVGAGI. The CDR3 covers 12 residues. V lost 6 bases to trimming and J lost 15 bases; unmatched junction nucleotides: 10. The CDR3 spells CASSHGGDPLFF. The CDR3 bases are TGTGCCAGCAGCCACGGGGGGGACCCGTTGTTCTTC.

The V gene is TRBV10-3, the J gene TRBJ2-6, with D possibly TRBD1 on 5 matching bases. V lost 8 bases to trimming and J lost 0 bases, with 14 bases between them. Germline V gene data show CDR1 as ENHRY and CDR2 as SYGVKD. The CDR3 has 16 residues. The CDR3 DNA sequence: TGTGCCATCGGTTCAGGGCCGAGCTCTGGGGCCAACGTCCTGACTTTC. This gives the protein CAIGSGPSSGANVLTF.

CDR3 protein: CASSIGQGTNTEAFF. CDR3 bases: TGTGCCAGTAGTATAGGACAGGGCACGAACACTGAAGCTTTCTTT. V usage is TRBV19 and J usage is TRBJ1-1, with 7 bases fitting TRBD1. V lost 1 base and J lost 1; bases outside the gene matches: 3. CDR1 and CDR2 (germline): LNHDA, SQIVND (reference sequence). This CDR3 has 15 amino acids.

The chain uses TRBV7-8 and TRBJ2-7; a weak D match, TRBD2 (5 bases). This CDR3 is built from 16 residues. V was shortened by 5 bases and J by 2 bases, with 19 bases between the two germline ends. In germline, CDR1 is SGHVS, CDR2 FQNEAQ. In DNA, the CDR3 is TGTGCCAGCAGCCCGCGGGCTAGAATAGACGCCTACGAGCAGTACTTC. Amino acid sequence: CASSPRARIDAYEQYF.

Many counts were recorded for this clone. The chain employs TRBV15 and TRBJ1-5; 8 bases are a match to TRBD1. Germline assignment: CDR1 LNHNV and CDR2 YYDKDF (reference sequence). The CDR3 spans 15 residues. V trimming: 0 bases; J trimming: 4 bases; junction bases outside the gene matches: 2. Written as DNA, the CDR3 is TGTGCCACCAGCAGAGACAGGGGGCAAAATCAGCCCCAGCATTTT. Translation gives CATSRDRGQNQPQHF. Using reference TRBV15 and TRBJ1-5 for the parts outside the CDR3, the full variable domain is DAMVIQNPRYQVTQFGKPVTLSCSQTLNHNVMYWYQQKSSQAPKLLFHYYDKDFNNEADTPDNFQSRRPNTSFCFLDIRSPGLGDTAMYLCATSRDRGQNQPQHFGDGTRLSIL.

The V gene is TRBV24-1, the J gene TRBJ2-5, with TRBD2 as a possible D gene (6 bases). V was cut by 2 bases and J by 2 bases, with 14 bases left in between. Germline V lookup: CDR1 KGHDR, CDR2 SFDVKD. There are 16 residues in the CDR3. The CDR3 here is CATSDSRHGGQETQYF. In DNA form, the CDR3 reads TGTGCCACCAGTGATTCACGACATGGGGGGCAAGAGACCCAGTACTTC.

The chain employs TRBV9 and TRBJ2-5; TRBD2 matches 7 bases. CDR3 length: 14 residues. J gave up 1 base and V 4 bases, and 4 bases lay outside the gene matches. CDR1 is SGDLS and CDR2 is YYNGEE in the germline V gene. The CDR3 DNA reads as TGTGCCAGCAGCAGCGGGGTTTCCCAAGAGACCCAGTACTTC. This sequence encodes CASSSGVSQETQYF.

CDR3 coding DNA: TGTGCCACCAGCAGAGATACTCAGGGGTATAGTGGCTACACCTTC. Its protein is CATSRDTQGYSGYTF. The rearrangement uses TRBV15 and TRBJ1-2; perhaps TRBD1 as D (6 bases). Deletions cut 0 bases from V and 7 bases from J, with 15 bases between. The length of the CDR3 is 15 residues. The germline V gene encodes CDR1 LNHNV and CDR2 YYDKDF (reference sequence).

The chain joins TRBV19 to TRBJ2-2; TRBD1 agrees at 11 bases. J was trimmed by 5 bases and V by 3 bases; bases with no gene match: 5. The germline CDR1 and CDR2 sequences are LNHDA and SQIVND (reference sequence). The CDR3 has 16 amino acids. This CDR3 is CASSMVGTGGTGELFF. In nucleotides, the CDR3 is TGTGCCAGTAGTATGGTCGGGACAGGGGGAACCGGGGAGCTGTTTTTT.

J is TRBJ2-3 and V is TRBV5-4; 14 bases are a match to TRBD2. Trimming took 0 bases from V and 4 from J; bases not matched to a gene: 4. Germline V CDR1 and CDR2: SGHNT, YYREEE (reference sequence). This CDR3 is built from 17 residues. CDR3 nucleotides: TGTGCCAGCAGCTTGGCTGGACTAGCGGGGGGTGCAGATACGCAGTATTTT. Its protein product is CASSLAGLAGGADTQYF.

J is TRBJ2-5 and V is TRBV19; D possibly corresponds to TRBD1 (6 bases). The germline CDR1 and CDR2 sequences are LNHDA and SQIVND (reference sequence). The CDR3 has 15 residues. Trimming took off 4 bases at V and 3 bases at J, with 15 bases between the two ends. The CDR3 sequence: CASSSWGQSEETQYF. The CDR3 nucleotides read TGTGCCAGTAGTAGCTGGGGGCAGTCAGAAGAGACCCAGTACTTC.

The rearrangement links TRBV6-5 to TRBJ1-1, with no clear D. CDR3 length: 13 residues. Germline lookup yields CDR1 MNHEY and CDR2 SVGAGI. V gave up 2 bases and J gave up 4 bases, with 8 bases separating them. In DNA form, the CDR3 reads TGTGCCAGCAGTTACGCATACAGCACTGAAGCTTTCTTT. It codes for CASSYAYSTEAFF.

The chain joins TRBV19 to TRBJ1-2; possible D gene TRBD1, 5 bases. This CDR3 has 12 amino acids. V shed 5 bases and J shed 8 bases, with 12 bases lying between them. The germline V gene encodes CDR1 LNHDA and CDR2 SQIVND (reference sequence). This chain's CDR3 is CASSFEGAGYTF. In nucleotides, the CDR3 is TGTGCCAGTAGTTTTGAAGGGGCCGGCTACACCTTC. Using reference TRBV19 and TRBJ1-2 for the parts outside the CDR3, the full variable domain is DGGITQSPKYLFRKEGQNVTLSCEQNLNHDAMYWYRQDPGQGLRLIYYSQIVNDFQKGDIAEGYSVSREKKESFPLTVTSAQKNPTAFYLCASSFEGAGYTFGSGTRLTVV.

The J gene is TRBJ2-2, the V gene TRBV11-2; 7 bases are a match to TRBD1. Trimming removed 0 bases from V and 0 bases from J; junction bases left unmatched: 13. The CDR3 extends over 20 amino acids. The germline V gene has CDR1 SGHAT and CDR2 FQNNGV. The CDR3 reads CASSLDSDVRRGPNTGELFF. Here the CDR3 DNA reads TGTGCCAGCAGCTTAGATTCGGATGTTCGAAGGGGGCCGAACACCGGGGAGCTGTTTTTT.

The gene calls are TRBV18 and TRBJ1-3, with 9 bases lining up with TRBD1. CDR3 length equals 20 residues. V shed 1 base, J shed 0 bases, and the junction held 13 bases outside the gene matches. Per germline, CDR1 KGHSH and CDR2 LQKENI. CDR3 DNA: TGTGCCAGCTCACCACTGGGACAGGGAGGGTTCAGAAGCTCTGGAAACACCATATATTTT. Translated, it gives CASSPLGQGGFRSSGNTIYF.

The chain has TRBV9 and TRBJ2-6, with TRBD1 matching over 7 bases. Germline loops: CDR1 SGDLS, CDR2 YYNGEE. Losses at the gene ends were 4 bases for V and 0 bases for J; bases not matched to a gene: 10. The CDR3 sequence is 18 residues long. CDR3 in DNA: TGTGCCAGCAGCTATATGACAGGGCTCAACTCTGGGGCCAACGTCCTGACTTTC. Translation gives CASSYMTGLNSGANVLTF.

The rearrangement joins TRBV9 to TRBJ1-5; D unclear. There are 13 residues in the CDR3. With 0 bases removed from V and 4 bases from J, the gap between germline ends came to 5 bases. Germline V lookup: CDR1 SGDLS, CDR2 YYNGEE. The CDR3 protein is CASSVDPNQPQHF. The CDR3 nucleotides are TGTGCCAGCAGCGTAGATCCAAATCAGCCCCAGCATTTT.

The CDR3 DNA follows: TGTGCCAGCAGCTTTCAGGGATACTATGGCTACACCTTC. This gives the protein CASSFQGYYGYTF. The chain joins TRBV5-6 to TRBJ1-2; possibly TRBD1 for D (5 bases). CDR1 is SGHDT, CDR2 YYEEEE, per germline. The CDR3 has 13 amino acids. Trimming removed 2 bases at V and 3 bases at J, with 8 bases between. Looking up the rest from reference TRBV5-6 and TRBJ1-2 gives the full variable domain: DAGVTQSPTHLIKTRGQQVTLRCSPKSGHDTVSWYQQALGQGPQFIFQYYEEEERQRGNFPDRFSGHQFPNYSSELNVNALLLGDSALYLCASSFQGYYGYTFGSGTRLTVV.

On this clone itself: Distinct nucleotide sequences in the sample also encode this CDR3. This chain uses TRBV5-1 with TRBJ1-1, with a tentative D call TRBD1 (5 bases). The CDR3 sequence is 15 residues long. Trimming removed 0 bases from V and 1 base from J, with 10 bases in between. Germline V lookup: CDR1 SGHRS, CDR2 YFSETQ. As DNA, the CDR3 is TGCGCCAGCAGCTTGGATGGGCAGGGGAACACTGAAGCTTTCTTT. Its translation is CASSLDGQGNTEAFF. Combining the CDR3 with reference TRBV5-1 and TRBJ1-1 gives the whole variable domain KAGVTQTPRYLIKTRGQQVTLSCSPISGHRSVSWYQQTPGQGLQFLFEYFSETQRNKGNFPGRFSGRQFSNSRSEMNVSTLELGDSALYLCASSLDGQGNTEAFFGQGTRLTVV.

This clone has more than one count but fewer than ten. The J gene is TRBJ2-1, the V gene TRBV15; 10 bases match TRBD2. CDR3 length equals 15 residues. Trimming took 5 bases from V and 3 from J; bases not matched to a gene: 4. CDR1 and CDR2 (germline): LNHNV, YYDKDF (reference sequence). The CDR3 DNA sequence: TGTGCCACCAGCTCCCAGCGGGGGGGCTACAATGAGCAGTTCTTC. It encodes CATSSQRGGYNEQFF.

This chain connects TRBV15 to TRBJ2-7, with 11 bases aligning to TRBD2. From germline, CDR1 is LNHNV and CDR2 YYDKDF (reference sequence). The CDR3 has 17 amino acids. The V segment lost 0 bases and the J segment 3 bases; nucleotides outside the gene matches: 7. CDR3 nucleotides: TGTGCCACCAGCAGAGACCGCCCCGGGACTAGCGGCTACGAGCAGTACTTC. Translating gives CATSRDRPGTSGYEQYF.

This chain joins TRBV2 and TRBJ1-1; possibly TRBD1 for D (5 bases). The V gene lost 10 bases and the J gene lost 1 base, with 13 bases spanning the gap. The CDR3 loop spans 13 amino acids. CDR1 is SNHLY, CDR2 FYNNEI, per germline. The CDR3 protein is CATPDNPNTEAFF. CDR3 nucleotides: TGTGCCACCCCGGACAACCCGAACACTGAAGCTTTCTTT. The variable domain in full, with the rest retrieved from reference TRBV2 and TRBJ1-1, is EPEVTQTPSHQVTQMGQEVILRCVPISNHLYFYWYRQILGQKVEFLVSFYNNEISEKSEIFDDQFSVERPDGSNFTLKIRSTKLEDSAMYFCATPDNPNTEAFFGQGTRLTVV.

V gene TRBV7-6 combines with J gene TRBJ1-4, with a possible D match to TRBD1 (5 bases). Trimming cost V 2 bases and J 4 bases, with 11 bases left between them. Germline-derived CDR1 and CDR2 are SGHVS and FNYEAQ. The CDR3 sequence is 15 residues long. The CDR3 here is CASSLSPGGNEKLFF. The CDR3 nucleotides are TGTGCCAGCAGCTTATCCCCCGGGGGTAATGAAAAACTGTTTTTT.

The J gene is TRBJ1-4, the V gene TRBV3-1 (or the pseudogene TRBV3-2), with a possible D match to TRBD1 (6 bases). This CDR3 is 17 amino acids long. Germline CDR1 and CDR2: LGHDT and YNNKEL (reference sequence). Trimming removed 3 bases from V and 3 bases from J, with 17 bases in between. This CDR3 is CASSQKKTGRANEKLFF. CDR3 DNA: TGTGCCAGCAGCCAGAAAAAAACAGGGCGAGCTAATGAAAAACTGTTTTTT.

This chain connects TRBV5-4 to TRBJ1-6, with a tentative D call TRBD1 (5 bases). Germline-derived CDR1 and CDR2 are SGHNT and YYREEE (reference sequence). This CDR3 is built from 16 residues. V gave up 0 bases and J gave up 6 bases, with 13 bases separating them. The DNA for the CDR3 is TGTGCCAGCAGCTTGGGGGGGGTGGTCGTTAATTCACCCCTCCACTTT. It specifies CASSLGGVVVNSPLHF.